A selection of T cell receptor beta chains follows, all from one sample in a study of T cells after yellow fever vaccination. TCRdb called the 5' RACE reads again in MiXCR, with one record for every CDR3 protein. This sample carries hundreds of thousands of distinct CDR3 sequences, around 8.1% of them seen once, and the ten largest clones take approximately 15%. This specimen was PBMCs, taken roughly 47 days after the first yellow fever vaccination. Receptors were obtained from a man younger than 35 who received the YFV17D yellow fever vaccine. The CDR3 runs from the conserved cysteine through the conserved F or W. A D gene is named only where the DNA matches it firmly. Only some rows state a clone size, as once, few, many or a class for expanded clones.

size	V	D	length	J	DNA	CDR3
-	TRBV15	-	16	TRBJ2-1	TGTGCCACCAGCAGAGATGTGGGGGAGCCCTACAATGAGCAGTTCTTC	CATSRDVGEPYNEQFF
-	TRBV29-1	-	13	TRBJ1-2	TGCAGCGTTTTTAGGGATACTAACTATGGCTACACCTTC	CSVFRDTNYGYTF
few	TRBV27	TRBD1	15	TRBJ1-2	TGTGCCAGCAGTCCAGGGACAGGGGTTCCTTATGGCTACACCTTC	CASSPGTGVPYGYTF
many	TRBV12-3/TRBV12-4	-	13	TRBJ1-3	TGTGCCAGCGGTCCTAACGGTGGAAACACCATATATTTT	CASGPNGGNTIYF
-	TRBV9	TRBD1	15	TRBJ1-5	TGTGCCAGCAGCGTAACTGGACAGGACAATCAGCCCCAGCATTTT	CASSVTGQDNQPQHF
-	TRBV6-5	-	12	TRBJ2-2	TGTGCCAGCAGTTTTCGAACCGGGGAGCAGTTTTTT	CASSFRTGEQFF
-	TRBV5-1	-	15	TRBJ2-7	TGCGCCAGCAGCTCCGATCCGGGACAACACTACGAGCAGTACTTC	CASSSDPGQHYEQYF
few	TRBV6-1	TRBD2	14	TRBJ2-2	TGTGCCAGCAGTCGCGGGGGGTTCACCGGGGAGCTGTTTTTT	CASSRGGFTGELFF
few	TRBV7-3	-	13	TRBJ2-2	TGTGCCAGCAGCTCTTGGCCCTACAAGGAGCTGTTTTTT	CASSSWPYKELFF
few	TRBV28	-	12	TRBJ1-5	TGTGCCAGCAGTACAGGCCATCAGCCCCAGCATTTT	CASSTGHQPQHF
-	TRBV5-6	-	15	TRBJ1-2	TGTGCCAGCAGCATCCTGGACGGAGCTAACTATGGCTACACCTTC	CASSILDGANYGYTF
once	TRBV5-4	-	12	TRBJ2-5	TGTGCCAGCAGCTTGGGTAGAAGGACCCAGTACTTC	CASSLGRRTQYF
many	TRBV5-1	-	16	TRBJ2-2	TGCGCCAGCGGCGTGGAGGCGGCCCCAATCACCGGGGAGCTGTTTTTT	CASGVEAAPITGELFF
few	TRBV7-9	-	13	TRBJ1-1	TGTGCCAGCAGCCCCTCGGGTTACACTGAAGCTTTCTTT	CASSPSGYTEAFF
-	TRBV11-1	TRBD1	18	TRBJ2-6	TGTGCCAGCAGCTTAGATGGGACAGGTTTCTCTGGGGCCAACGTCCTGACTTTC	CASSLDGTGFSGANVLTF
-	TRBV11-1	TRBD2	15	TRBJ2-7	TGTGCCAGCAGCGCCAGAGGTAGCGGGGGGTACGAGCAGTACTTC	CASSARGSGGYEQYF
few	TRBV11-2	-	13	TRBJ2-1	TGTGCCAGCAGCTTAGTACCCCACAATGAGCAGTTCTTC	CASSLVPHNEQFF
few	TRBV2	TRBD1	15	TRBJ2-3	TGTGCCAGCAGTATAATAGGACAGGTCACAGATACGCAGTATTTT	CASSIIGQVTDTQYF
few	TRBV7-9	-	13	TRBJ2-5	TGTGCCAGCAGCTTCGGCGACCCAGAGACCCAGTACTTC	CASSFGDPETQYF
-	TRBV5-1	TRBD2	15	TRBJ2-1	TGCGCCAGCAGCTTGACGGGGGGTTTCAACAATGAGCAGTTCTTC	CASSLTGGFNNEQFF
few	TRBV5-1	TRBD1	13	TRBJ2-3	TGCGCCAGCAACCAAGGGACAGGGGGCACGCAGTATTTT	CASNQGTGGTQYF
few	TRBV6-5	TRBD1	15	TRBJ1-2	TGTGCCAGCAGTTACTCGGGACAGGGGGCGCAAGGCTACACCTTC	CASSYSGQGAQGYTF
few	TRBV4-3	-	15	TRBJ2-2	TGCGCCAGCAGCCAGAACGACAGGTACACCGGGGAGCTGTTTTTT	CASSQNDRYTGELFF
-	TRBV20-1	-	14	TRBJ1-1	TGCAGCACGAATCCTGACATCATGAACACTGAAGCTTTCTTT	CSTNPDIMNTEAFF
-	TRBV6-1	TRBD2	15	TRBJ2-3	TGTGCCAGCAGCCATAGCGGGGGGGCAACAGATACGCAGTATTTT	CASSHSGGATDTQYF
many	TRBV3-1	-	14	TRBJ1-6	TGTGCCAGCACCCCGGGACGGGGGAATTCACCCCTCCACTTT	CASTPGRGNSPLHF
few	TRBV4-3	-	13	TRBJ2-3	TGCGCCAGCAGCCTAACGACGGGAGATACGCAGTATTTT	CASSLTTGDTQYF
few	TRBV7-2	TRBD2	16	TRBJ2-3	TGTGCCAGCAGCCCGACGGGACTAGCGGGGGGAGATACGCAGTATTTT	CASSPTGLAGGDTQYF
few	TRBV5-1	TRBD2	16	TRBJ2-3	TGCGCCAGCAGCCGCCAGGGGACTAGCGGGGGAGATACGCAGTATTTT	CASSRQGTSGGDTQYF
few	TRBV5-4	TRBD2	16	TRBJ2-4	TGTGCCAGCAGCCTGGGGGGGGATTTAGCCAAAAACATTCAGTACTTC	CASSLGGDLAKNIQYF
-	TRBV20-1	TRBD1	16	TRBJ2-7	TGCAGTGCTAGAGATCGTCCCGGGACAGGGGGCTACGAGCAGTACTTC	CSARDRPGTGGYEQYF
-	TRBV5-6	-	15	TRBJ2-4	TGTGCCAGCAGCTTGCCGGGCCAAGCCAAAAACATTCAGTACTTC	CASSLPGQAKNIQYF
-	TRBV15	-	21	TRBJ2-6	TGTGCCACCAGCAGAGTTCGAGGAGGTGGGTTGGTGGGATCTGGGGCCAACGTCCTGACTTTC	CATSRVRGGGLVGSGANVLTF
-	TRBV20-1	-	13	TRBJ2-1	TGCAGTGCTAGAGCCCCTACCCAGAATGAGCAGTTCTTC	CSARAPTQNEQFF
few	TRBV7-2	-	16	TRBJ1-2	TGTGCCAGCAGCTCGAGGACAGCCTTTAATCTCTATGGCTACACCTTC	CASSSRTAFNLYGYTF
few	TRBV10-3	TRBD2	12	TRBJ2-7	TGTGCCATCAGCGGGGGGGGTAACGAGCAGTACTTC	CAISGGGNEQYF
many	TRBV28	-	14	TRBJ2-1	TGTGCCAGCAAAGACAGAACCTACTACAATGAGCAGTTCTTC	CASKDRTYYNEQFF
-	TRBV6-1	TRBD1	14	TRBJ1-5	TGTGCCAGCAGTAAGGACAGGCGACCGTCGCCCCAGCATTTT	CASSKDRRPSPQHF
-	TRBV27	TRBD2	16	TRBJ2-1	TGTGCCAGCAGTCTGGGACTATCGAGCTCCTACAATGAGCAGTTCTTC	CASSLGLSSSYNEQFF
few	TRBV4-3	-	15	TRBJ1-5	TGCGCCAGCAGCCAAGCTCCCTCGCTGGGACAGCCCCAGCATTTT	CASSQAPSLGQPQHF
few	TRBV5-1	TRBD1	16	TRBJ2-2	TGCGCCAGCAGCTTGGACAGGGGGCTGAACACCGGGGAGCTGTTTTTT	CASSLDRGLNTGELFF
few	TRBV6-2/TRBV6-3	TRBD1	15	TRBJ2-4	TGTGCCAGCAGCCGAACAGGGGTAGCCAAAAACATTCAGTACTTC	CASSRTGVAKNIQYF
-	TRBV20-1	TRBD1	15	TRBJ1-6	TGCAGTGCTAGAAGTACAGGGGCGAAAAATTCACCCCTCCACTTT	CSARSTGAKNSPLHF
-	TRBV2	-	17	TRBJ1-6	TGTGCCAGCAGCCCTACAGGGCTAAGCTCCTATAATTCACCCCTCCACTTT	CASSPTGLSSYNSPLHF
-	TRBV12-3/TRBV12-4	TRBD2	15	TRBJ2-1	TGTGCCAGCAGTGGATGGGTAGCGGGGGGGCATGAGCAGTTCTTC	CASSGWVAGGHEQFF
few	TRBV6-6	-	12	TRBJ1-5	TGTGCCAGCATGCAGGGGACCCAGCCCCAGCATTTT	CASMQGTQPQHF
few	TRBV6-2/TRBV6-3	TRBD2	17	TRBJ2-1	TGTGCCAGCAGTTACCGACCTATGGGCGGGGGAGACAATGAGCAGTTCTTC	CASSYRPMGGGDNEQFF
few	TRBV5-1	-	14	TRBJ1-1	TGCGCCAGCAGCTTGGGGAGCGCTAACACTGAAGCTTTCTTT	CASSLGSANTEAFF
few	TRBV11-2	TRBD1	17	TRBJ1-5	TGTGCCAGCAGCTTAATCTGGACAGGGCAGATGGATCAGCCCCAGCATTTT	CASSLIWTGQMDQPQHF
-	TRBV5-1	TRBD1	17	TRBJ2-7	TGCGCCAGCAGCTTGGGCGCCGGGACAGGGGTCTCCTACGAGCAGTACTTC	CASSLGAGTGVSYEQYF
-	TRBV21-1	-	15	TRBJ2-2	TGTGCCAGCACCACCCCCGGGACACATACCGGGGAGCTGTTTTTT	CASTTPGTHTGELFF